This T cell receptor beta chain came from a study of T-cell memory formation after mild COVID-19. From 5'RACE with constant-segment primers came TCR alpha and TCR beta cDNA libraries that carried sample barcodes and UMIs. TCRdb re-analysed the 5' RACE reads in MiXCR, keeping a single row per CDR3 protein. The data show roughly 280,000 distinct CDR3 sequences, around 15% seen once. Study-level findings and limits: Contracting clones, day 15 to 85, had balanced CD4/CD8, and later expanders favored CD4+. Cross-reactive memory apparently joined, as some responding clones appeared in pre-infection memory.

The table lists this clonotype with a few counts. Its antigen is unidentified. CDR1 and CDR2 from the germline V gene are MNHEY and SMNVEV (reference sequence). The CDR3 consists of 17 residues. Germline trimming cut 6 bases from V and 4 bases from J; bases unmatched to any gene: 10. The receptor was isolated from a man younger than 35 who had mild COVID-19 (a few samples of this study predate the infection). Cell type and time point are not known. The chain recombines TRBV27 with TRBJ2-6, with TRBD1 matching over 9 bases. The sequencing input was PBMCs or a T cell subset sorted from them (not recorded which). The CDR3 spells CASSQWTGVLGANVLTF. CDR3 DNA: TGTGCCAGCAGCCAGTGGACAGGGGTGTTAGGGGCCAACGTCCTGACTTTC. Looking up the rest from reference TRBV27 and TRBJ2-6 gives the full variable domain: EAQVTQNPRYLITVTGKKLTVTCSQNMNHEYMSWYRQDPGLGLRQIYYSMNVEVTDKGDVPEGYKVSRKEKRNFPLILESPSPNQTSLYFCASSQWTGVLGANVLTFGAGSRLTVL.